Below are 23 T cell receptor beta chains sequenced from a single sample in a study of blood T cell repertoires in COVID-19. Sequencing used immunoSEQ multiplex PCR; TCRdb keeps in-frame clones, though not all of them. The sample holds 170,000 or so clones; 80% to 90% are singletons and the top ten take under 2%. The sample consisted of peripheral blood. The source of these receptors is a man aged 18 to 29 who had recovered from COVID-19.

This chain connects TRBV5-1 to TRBJ2-1; 9 positions match TRBD2. CDR1 is SGHRS and CDR2 is YFSETQ in the germline V gene. This CDR3 is 16 amino acids long. Trimming took 2 bases from V and 0 from J; bases not matched to a gene: 3. The CDR3 region is CASSFISGSSYNEQFF. CDR3 in DNA: TGCGCCAGCAGCTTTATTAGCGGGAGCTCCTACAATGAGCAGTTCTTC.

This chain links TRBV6-5 with TRBJ1-1; D is ambiguous. Germline-derived CDR1 and CDR2 are MNHEY and SVGAGI. The CDR3 is made up of 13 amino acids. The V gene lost 7 bases and the J gene lost 9 bases, with 18 bases spanning the gap. CDR3: CASKGGKGVQAFF. DNA for the CDR3: TGTGCCAGCAAAGGAGGAAAGGGCGTACAAGCTTTCTTT.

J is TRBJ2-7 and V is TRBV5-6; 7 bases are shared with TRBD2. V dropped 5 bases and J dropped 3; count of bases not matched to a gene: 14. CDR1 is SGHDT, CDR2 YYEEEE, per germline. The CDR3 has 16 amino acids. CDR3 loop: CASRWRGEGRGYEQYF. In DNA, the CDR3 is TGTGCCAGCAGATGGCGCGGGGAGGGCCGGGGCTACGAGCAGTACTTC.

This clone was observed a handful of times. This chain connects TRBV9 to TRBJ1-2; 7 bases map to TRBD1. The CDR3 sequence is 16 residues long. V was clipped by 0 bases and J by 0 bases; unmatched bases: 5. Germline values: CDR1 SGDLS, CDR2 YYNGEE. CDR3 in amino acids: CASSVARDSPNYGYTF. In nucleotides, the CDR3 is TGTGCCAGCAGCGTAGCTCGGGACAGTCCTAACTATGGCTACACCTTC. The whole variable domain, remainder taken from reference TRBV9 and TRBJ1-2, is DSGVTQTPKHLITATGQRVTLRCSPRSGDLSVYWYQQSLDQGLQFLIQYYNGEERAKGNILERFSAQQFPDLHSELNLSSLELGDSALYFCASSVARDSPNYGYTFGSGTRLTVV.

V usage is TRBV9 and J usage is TRBJ1-2; a possible D gene is TRBD1 (5 bases). Germline V CDR1 and CDR2: SGDLS, YYNGEE. CDR3 length equals 17 residues. The germline V and J ends were trimmed by 1 base and 2 bases, with 18 bases remaining between them. The CDR3 DNA is TGTGCCAGCAGCGTAAACGCCCTGGACAAGACGAACTATGGCTACACCTTC. This encodes CASSVNALDKTNYGYTF.

V and J are TRBV18 and TRBJ2-2, with D unresolved. This CDR3 has 14 residues. Germline assignment: CDR1 KGHSH and CDR2 LQKENI. V gave up 6 bases and J gave up 0 bases, with 8 bases separating them. Here the CDR3 reads CASSSGSNTGELFF. CDR3 DNA sequence: TGTGCCAGCTCCTCGGGTTCGAACACCGGGGAGCTGTTTTTT.

V gene TRBV5-5 combines with J gene TRBJ1-5; D gene ambiguous. This CDR3 is built from 15 residues. V lost 0 bases to trimming and J lost 2 bases, with 9 bases between them. Germline loops: CDR1 SGHKS, CDR2 YYEKEE (reference sequence). The chain's CDR3 is CASSLDTGGNQPQHF. CDR3 in DNA: TGTGCCAGCAGCTTGGACACCGGAGGCAATCAGCCCCAGCATTTT. The variable domain in full, completed from reference TRBV5-5 and TRBJ1-5, reads DAGVTQSPTHLIKTRGQQVTLRCSPISGHKSVSWYQQVLGQGPQFIFQYYEKEERGRGNFPDRFSARQFPNYSSELNVNALLLGDSALYLCASSLDTGGNQPQHFGDGTRLSIL.

The J gene is TRBJ1-1, the V gene TRBV6-5; TRBD1 matches 8 bases. Germline V gene data show CDR1 as MNHEY and CDR2 as SVGAGI. Germline trimming cut 6 bases from V and 5 bases from J; bases unmatched to any gene: 5. This CDR3 is built from 13 residues. In nucleotides, the CDR3 is TGTGCCAGCAGCGCTACAGGGGGTACTGAAGCTTTCTTT. Its translation is CASSATGGTEAFF.

The genes are TRBV5-4 and TRBJ2-5, with TRBD2 as a possible D gene (6 bases). V was shortened by 3 bases and J by 6 bases, with 15 bases between the two germline ends. This CDR3 region has 14 residues. Germline CDR1 and CDR2: SGHNT and YYREEE (reference sequence). The CDR3 DNA follows: TGTGCCAGCAGCTCCCGAGGAGGGCAAAAGACCCAGTACTTC. Its translation is CASSSRGGQKTQYF.

V gene TRBV9 combines with J gene TRBJ2-1, with 7 bases lining up with TRBD2. The germline V gene has CDR1 SGDLS and CDR2 YYNGEE. CDR3 length: 14 residues. With V trimmed by 3 bases and J by 9 bases, 9 bases remained unmatched. The chain's CDR3 is CASSGTSASREQFF. The DNA for the CDR3 is TGTGCCAGCAGCGGTACTAGCGCTTCACGTGAGCAGTTCTTC.

This rearrangement joins TRBV24-1 to TRBJ2-1; TRBD1 might be the D (5 bases). CDR1 KGHDR and CDR2 SFDVKD come from the germline V gene. V was shortened by 4 bases and J by 2 bases, with 11 bases between the two germline ends. This CDR3 region has 15 residues. The CDR3 sequence: CATSDLGQTYNEQFF. The CDR3 nucleotides are TGTGCCACCAGTGACCTAGGACAAACCTACAATGAGCAGTTCTTC.

The V call is TRBV4-3, the J call TRBJ2-3; the D is unclear. Trimming pared 0 bases from V and 6 bases from J, leaving 10 bases between. Per the germline V gene, CDR1 is LGHNA and CDR2 is YSLEER. This CDR3 is 14 amino acids long. The CDR3 DNA is TGCGCCAGCAGCCAAGATACAGCCCCGGATACGCAGTATTTT. Amino acids: CASSQDTAPDTQYF.

The rearrangement uses TRBV7-9 and TRBJ2-3; D possibly corresponds to TRBD2 (5 bases). V was cut by 1 base and J by 5 bases, with 13 bases left in between. Germline lookup yields CDR1 SEHNR and CDR2 FQNEAQ (reference sequence). CDR3 length: 15 amino acids. CDR3 residues: CASSLERLAGDTQYF. The CDR3 nucleotides are TGTGCCAGCAGCTTAGAGAGGCTGGCGGGAGATACGCAGTATTTT.

The chain combines TRBV19 with TRBJ2-1; TRBD2 matches 7 bases. The CDR3 has 17 residues. V gave up 0 bases and J gave up 3 bases; unmatched junction bases: 8. The germline CDR1 and CDR2 sequences are LNHDA and SQIVND (reference sequence). CDR3 region: CASSIDLGGSYYNEQFF. DNA of the CDR3: TGTGCCAGTAGTATAGATCTGGGAGGGAGTTACTACAATGAGCAGTTCTTC.

This clone was found a few times. The chain couples TRBV5-8 to TRBJ2-2; D gene unclear. V shed 0 bases and J shed 2 bases, with 5 bases lying between them. Per germline, CDR1 SGHTS and CDR2 YDEGEE. The CDR3 spans 14 residues. CDR3: CASSLEPNTGELFF. In DNA, the CDR3 is TGTGCCAGCAGCTTGGAGCCTAACACCGGGGAGCTGTTTTTT. Full variable domain (remainder filled in from reference TRBV5-8 and TRBJ2-2): EAGVTQSPTHLIKTRGQQATLRCSPISGHTSVYWYQQALGLGLQFLLWYDEGEERNRGNFPPRFSGRQFPNYSSELNVNALELEDSALYLCASSLEPNTGELFFGEGSRLTVL.

The rearrangement links TRBV27 to TRBJ2-7, with 8 positions matching TRBD2. The CDR3 length is 14 residues. Per the germline V gene, CDR1 is MNHEY and CDR2 is SMNVEV (reference sequence). V shed 6 bases and J 4 bases; nucleotides not matched to a gene: 8. The CDR3 loop reads CASSPGGHRYEQYF. The DNA of the CDR3 is TGTGCCAGCAGCCCGGGGGGGCATAGGTACGAGCAGTACTTC.

The chain recombines TRBV28 with TRBJ1-1; TRBD1 agrees at 8 bases. The V segment lost 5 bases and the J segment 0 bases; nucleotides outside the gene matches: 11. CDR1 and CDR2 from the germline V gene are MDHEN and SYDVKM. The CDR3 consists of 17 residues. The CDR3 protein is CASSGAGTGFMNTEAFF. CDR3 nucleotides: TGTGCCAGCAGTGGAGCCGGGACAGGCTTCATGAACACTGAAGCTTTCTTT.

The chain has TRBV4-3 and TRBJ1-1; 7 positions match TRBD1. Germline lookup yields CDR1 LGHNA and CDR2 YSLEER. V gave up 4 bases and J gave up 8 bases; unmatched junction bases: 4. The CDR3 length is 12 residues. Written as DNA, the CDR3 is TGCGCCAGCAGCCGGACAGGAAGAGAAGCTTTCTTT. Amino acid sequence: CASSRTGREAFF.

The chain uses TRBV7-2 and TRBJ2-1, with 11 bases lining up with TRBD2. The ends lost 2 bases at V and 4 bases at J; junction bases unmatched: 4. CDR3 length: 16 residues. Germline V lookup: CDR1 SGHTA, CDR2 FQGNSA. This CDR3 reads CASSLIPSGRYNEQFF. In DNA, the CDR3 is TGTGCCAGCAGCTTAATCCCTAGCGGGAGGTACAATGAGCAGTTCTTC.

DNA of the CDR3: TGTGCCAGCAGCCCCGTGGGCGGGAGGAACGAGCAGTACTTC. It is translated as CASSPVGGRNEQYF. The chain joins TRBV5-5 to TRBJ2-7, with 8 bases matching TRBD2. Looked up from germline, CDR1 is SGHKS and CDR2 is YYEKEE (reference sequence). The V segment lost 4 bases and the J segment 5 bases; nucleotides outside the gene matches: 8. This CDR3 is built from 14 residues. Drawing the rest from reference TRBV5-5 and TRBJ2-7, the complete variable domain is DAGVTQSPTHLIKTRGQQVTLRCSPISGHKSVSWYQQVLGQGPQFIFQYYEKEERGRGNFPDRFSARQFPNYSSELNVNALLLGDSALYLCASSPVGGRNEQYFGPGTRLTVT.

V usage is TRBV7-2 and J usage is TRBJ1-3; 7 nucleotides align to TRBD1. Germline V lookup: CDR1 SGHTA, CDR2 FQGNSA. The V and J ends lost 2 bases and 4 bases, in that order; junction bases with no gene match: 8. The CDR3 totals 16 residues. CDR3 region: CASSLSGGTRGNTIYF. CDR3 bases: TGTGCCAGCAGCTTATCAGGGGGAACTCGGGGAAACACCATATATTTT. The complete variable domain, with remaining parts taken from reference TRBV7-2 and TRBJ1-3, reads GAGVSQSPSNKVTEKGKDVELRCDPISGHTALYWYRQSLGQGLEFLIYFQGNSAPDKSGLPSDRFSAERTGGSVSTLTIQRTQQEDSAVYLCASSLSGGTRGNTIYFGEGSWLTVV.

The chain has TRBV2 and TRBJ2-7; 7 nucleotides line up with TRBD2. V was clipped by 7 bases and J by 6 bases; unmatched bases: 12. The CDR3 totals 14 residues. Germline V gene sequence: CDR1 SNHLY, CDR2 FYNNEI. The CDR3 sequence: CASTLGGDYREQYF. The CDR3 nucleotides read TGTGCCAGCACCTTGGGGGGGGACTACCGCGAGCAGTACTTC.

The chain carries TRBV7-3 and TRBJ2-3; 11 bases match TRBD2. V lost 6 bases to trimming and J lost 6 bases; unmatched junction nucleotides: 8. The germline V gene has CDR1 SGHTA and CDR2 FQGTGA. CDR3 length equals 15 residues. This CDR3 is CASSFSGTSGDTQYF. The DNA of the CDR3 is TGTGCCAGCAGTTTTTCCGGGACTAGCGGCGATACGCAGTATTTT.